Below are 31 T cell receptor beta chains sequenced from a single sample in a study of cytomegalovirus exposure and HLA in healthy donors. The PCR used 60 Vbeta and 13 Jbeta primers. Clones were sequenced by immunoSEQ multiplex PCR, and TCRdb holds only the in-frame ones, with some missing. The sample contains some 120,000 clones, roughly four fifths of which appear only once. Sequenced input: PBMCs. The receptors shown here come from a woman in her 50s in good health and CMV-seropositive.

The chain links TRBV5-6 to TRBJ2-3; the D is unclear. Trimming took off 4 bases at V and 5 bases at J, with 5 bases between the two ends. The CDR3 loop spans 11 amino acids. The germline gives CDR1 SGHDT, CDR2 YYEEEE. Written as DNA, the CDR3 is TGTGCCAGCAGCCCGGGAGATACGCAGTATTTT. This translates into CASSPGDTQYF.

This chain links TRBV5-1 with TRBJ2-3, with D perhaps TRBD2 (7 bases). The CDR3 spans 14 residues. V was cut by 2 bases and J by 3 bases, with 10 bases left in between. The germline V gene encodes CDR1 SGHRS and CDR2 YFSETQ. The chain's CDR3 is CASSLGGGTDTQYF. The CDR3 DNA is TGCGCCAGCAGCTTAGGGGGAGGGACAGATACGCAGTATTTT.

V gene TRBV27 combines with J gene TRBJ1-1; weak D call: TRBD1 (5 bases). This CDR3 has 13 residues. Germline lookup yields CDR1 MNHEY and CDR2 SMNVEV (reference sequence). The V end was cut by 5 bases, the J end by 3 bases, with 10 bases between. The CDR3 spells CASSPRGDTEAFF. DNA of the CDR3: TGTGCCAGCAGTCCACGGGGGGACACTGAAGCTTTCTTT.

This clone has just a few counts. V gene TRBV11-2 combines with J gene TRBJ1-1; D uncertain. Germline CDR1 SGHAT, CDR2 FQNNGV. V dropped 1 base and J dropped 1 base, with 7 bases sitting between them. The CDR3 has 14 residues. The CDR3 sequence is CASSLAGTNTEAFF. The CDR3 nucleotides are TGTGCCAGCAGCTTAGCCGGTACGAACACTGAAGCTTTCTTT. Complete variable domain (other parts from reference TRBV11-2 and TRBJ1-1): EAGVAQSPRYKIIEKRQSVAFWCNPISGHATLYWYQQILGQGPKLLIQFQNNGVVDDSQLPKDRFSAERLKGVDSTLKIQPAKLEDSAVYLCASSLAGTNTEAFFGQGTRLTVV.

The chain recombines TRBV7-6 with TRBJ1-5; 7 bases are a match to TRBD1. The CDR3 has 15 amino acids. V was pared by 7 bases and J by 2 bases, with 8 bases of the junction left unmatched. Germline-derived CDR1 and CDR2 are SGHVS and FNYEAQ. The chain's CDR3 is CASTERQGGNQPQHF. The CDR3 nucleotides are TGTGCCAGCACCGAGAGACAGGGTGGCAATCAGCCCCAGCATTTT.

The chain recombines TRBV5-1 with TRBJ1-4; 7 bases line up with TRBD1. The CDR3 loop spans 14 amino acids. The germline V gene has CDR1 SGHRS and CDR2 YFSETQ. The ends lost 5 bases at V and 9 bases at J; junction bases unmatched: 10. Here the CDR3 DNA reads TGCGCCAGCAGAGACACAGGGGCGGAGAAAAAACTGTTTTTT. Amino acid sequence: CASRDTGAEKKLFF.

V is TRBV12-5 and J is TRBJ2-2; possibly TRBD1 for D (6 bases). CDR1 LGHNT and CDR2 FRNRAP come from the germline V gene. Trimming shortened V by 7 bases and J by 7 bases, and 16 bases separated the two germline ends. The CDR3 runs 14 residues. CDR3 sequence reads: CASASTGNLGELFF. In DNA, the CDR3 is TGTGCTAGTGCTTCAACAGGGAACCTCGGGGAGCTGTTTTTT.

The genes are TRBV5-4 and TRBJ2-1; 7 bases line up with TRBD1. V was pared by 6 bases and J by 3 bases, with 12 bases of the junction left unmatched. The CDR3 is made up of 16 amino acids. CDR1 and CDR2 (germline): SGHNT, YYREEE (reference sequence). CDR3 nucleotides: TGTGCCAGCACCCGAGCCCGAGGGGGCAGCTACAATGAGCAGTTCTTC. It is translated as CASTRARGGSYNEQFF.

The CDR3 region has the DNA TGTGCCAGCAATAAAGGGGCCGGCGACCTCTATGGCTACACCTTC. Translated: CASNKGAGDLYGYTF. The rearrangement links TRBV27 to TRBJ1-2; tentatively, D is TRBD1 (5 bases). The CDR3 has 15 residues. Between the trimmed V and J ends, which lost 7 bases and 4 bases, there was a span of 19 bases. Germline V CDR1 and CDR2: MNHEY, SMNVEV (reference sequence).

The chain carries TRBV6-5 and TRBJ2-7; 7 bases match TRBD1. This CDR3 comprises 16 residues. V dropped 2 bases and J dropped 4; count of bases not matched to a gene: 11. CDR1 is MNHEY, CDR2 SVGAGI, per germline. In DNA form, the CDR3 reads TGTGCCAGCAGTTACGCCCCCCCCGACAGGGCTTACGAGCAGTACTTC. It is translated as CASSYAPPDRAYEQYF.

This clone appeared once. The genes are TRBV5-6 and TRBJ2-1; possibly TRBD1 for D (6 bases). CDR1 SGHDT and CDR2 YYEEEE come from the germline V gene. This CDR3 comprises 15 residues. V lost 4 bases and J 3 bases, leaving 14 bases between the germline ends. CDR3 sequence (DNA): TGTGCCAGCAGCCTCTGGCAGGGGAGCTACAATGAGCAGTTCTTC. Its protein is CASSLWQGSYNEQFF.

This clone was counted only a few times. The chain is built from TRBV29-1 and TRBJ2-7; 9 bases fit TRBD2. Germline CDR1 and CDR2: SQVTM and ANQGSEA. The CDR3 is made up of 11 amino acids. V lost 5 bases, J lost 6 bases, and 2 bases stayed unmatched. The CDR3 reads CSVSAGGEQYF. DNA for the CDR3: TGCAGCGTTTCAGCGGGGGGCGAGCAGTACTTC.

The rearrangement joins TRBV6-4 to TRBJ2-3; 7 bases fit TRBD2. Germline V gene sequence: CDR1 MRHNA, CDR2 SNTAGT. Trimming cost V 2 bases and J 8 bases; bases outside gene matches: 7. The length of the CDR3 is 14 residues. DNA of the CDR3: TGTGCCAGCAGTGACCAGCGGGGTGCGTCTACGCAGTATTTT. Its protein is CASSDQRGASTQYF.

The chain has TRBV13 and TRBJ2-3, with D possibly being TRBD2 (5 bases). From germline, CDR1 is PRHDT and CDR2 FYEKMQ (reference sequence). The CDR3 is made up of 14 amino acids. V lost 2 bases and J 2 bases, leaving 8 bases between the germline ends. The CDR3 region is CASSLYGDTDTQYF. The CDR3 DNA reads TGTGCCAGCAGCTTATACGGGGACACAGATACGCAGTATTTT.

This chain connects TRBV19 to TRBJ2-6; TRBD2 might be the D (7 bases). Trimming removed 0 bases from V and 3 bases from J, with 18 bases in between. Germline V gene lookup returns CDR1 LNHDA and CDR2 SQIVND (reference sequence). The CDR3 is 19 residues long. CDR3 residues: CASSIDLGGRVSGANVLTF. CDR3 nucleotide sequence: TGTGCCAGTAGTATAGACTTGGGGGGGCGAGTAAGTGGGGCCAACGTCCTGACTTTC.

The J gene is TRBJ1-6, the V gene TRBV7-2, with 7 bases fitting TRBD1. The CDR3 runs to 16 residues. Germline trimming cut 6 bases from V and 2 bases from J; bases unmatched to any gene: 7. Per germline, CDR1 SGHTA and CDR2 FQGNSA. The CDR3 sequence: CASSPGQGAYNSPLHF. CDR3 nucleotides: TGTGCCAGCAGTCCCGGGCAGGGGGCCTATAATTCACCCCTCCACTTT.

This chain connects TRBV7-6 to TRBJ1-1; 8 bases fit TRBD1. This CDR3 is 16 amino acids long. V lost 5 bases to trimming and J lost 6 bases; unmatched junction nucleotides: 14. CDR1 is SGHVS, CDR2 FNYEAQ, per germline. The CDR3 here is CASSVRQGMLYAEAFF. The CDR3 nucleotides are TGTGCCAGCAGCGTCAGACAGGGGATGCTTTACGCTGAAGCTTTCTTT.

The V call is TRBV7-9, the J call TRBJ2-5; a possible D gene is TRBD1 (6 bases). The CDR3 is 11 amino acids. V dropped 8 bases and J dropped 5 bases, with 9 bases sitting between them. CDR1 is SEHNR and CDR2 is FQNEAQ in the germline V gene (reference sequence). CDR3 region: CASGQKETQYF. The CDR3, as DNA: TGTGCCAGCGGACAGAAGGAGACCCAGTACTTC.

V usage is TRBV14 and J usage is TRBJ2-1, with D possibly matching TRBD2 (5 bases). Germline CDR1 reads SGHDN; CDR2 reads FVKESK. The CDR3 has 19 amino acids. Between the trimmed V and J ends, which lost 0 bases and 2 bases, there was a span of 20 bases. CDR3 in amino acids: CASSQEPTQPKRAYNEQFF. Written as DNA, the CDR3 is TGTGCCAGCAGCCAAGAGCCCACTCAACCGAAGAGGGCCTACAATGAGCAGTTCTTC. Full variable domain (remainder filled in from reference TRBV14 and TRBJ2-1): EAGVTQFPSHSVIEKGQTVTLRCDPISGHDNLYWYRRVMGKEIKFLLHFVKESKQDESGMPNNRFLAERTGGTYSTLKVQPAELEDSGVYFCASSQEPTQPKRAYNEQFFGPGTRLTVL.

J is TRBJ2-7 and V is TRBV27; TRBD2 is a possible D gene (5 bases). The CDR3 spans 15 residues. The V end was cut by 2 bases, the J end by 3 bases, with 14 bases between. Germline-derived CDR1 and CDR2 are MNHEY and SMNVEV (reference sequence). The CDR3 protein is CASSLGLGAIYEQYF. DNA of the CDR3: TGTGCCAGCAGTTTAGGCCTGGGAGCTATCTACGAGCAGTACTTC.

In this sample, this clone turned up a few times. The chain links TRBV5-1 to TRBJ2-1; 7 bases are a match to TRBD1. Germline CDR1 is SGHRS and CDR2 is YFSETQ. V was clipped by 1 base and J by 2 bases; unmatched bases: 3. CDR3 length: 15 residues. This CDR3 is CASSLWGTAYNEQFF. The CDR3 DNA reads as TGCGCCAGCAGCTTGTGGGGGACAGCCTACAATGAGCAGTTCTTC. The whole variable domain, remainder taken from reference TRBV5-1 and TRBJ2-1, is KAGVTQTPRYLIKTRGQQVTLSCSPISGHRSVSWYQQTPGQGLQFLFEYFSETQRNKGNFPGRFSGRQFSNSRSEMNVSTLELGDSALYLCASSLWGTAYNEQFFGPGTRLTVL.

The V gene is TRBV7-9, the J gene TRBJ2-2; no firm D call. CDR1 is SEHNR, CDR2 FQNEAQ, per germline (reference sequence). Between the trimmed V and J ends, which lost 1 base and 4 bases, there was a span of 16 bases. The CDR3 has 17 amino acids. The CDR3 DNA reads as TGTGCCAGCAGCTTAGTAATTTCCGGGTCCGGCACCGGGGAGCTGTTTTTT. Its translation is CASSLVISGSGTGELFF.

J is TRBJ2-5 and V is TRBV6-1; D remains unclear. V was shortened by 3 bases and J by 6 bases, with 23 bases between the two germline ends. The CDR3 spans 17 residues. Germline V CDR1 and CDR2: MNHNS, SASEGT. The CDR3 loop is CASSDLPSGRFLKTQYF. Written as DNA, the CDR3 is TGTGCCAGCAGTGACCTGCCCTCCGGTCGGTTCTTAAAGACCCAGTACTTC.

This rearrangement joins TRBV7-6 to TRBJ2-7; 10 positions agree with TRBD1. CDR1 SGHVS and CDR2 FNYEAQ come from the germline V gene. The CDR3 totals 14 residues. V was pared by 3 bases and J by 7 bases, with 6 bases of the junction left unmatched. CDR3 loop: CASSFGQGVQEQYF. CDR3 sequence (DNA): TGTGCCAGCAGCTTCGGACAGGGGGTTCAGGAGCAGTACTTC.

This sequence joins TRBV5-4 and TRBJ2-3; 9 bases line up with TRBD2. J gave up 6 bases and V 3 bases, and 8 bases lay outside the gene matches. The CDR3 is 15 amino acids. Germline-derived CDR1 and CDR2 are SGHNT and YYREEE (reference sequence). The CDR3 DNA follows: TGTGCCAGCAGCTCGGCTAGCGGGGCCCCGGATACGCAGTATTTT. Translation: CASSSASGAPDTQYF.

CDR3 DNA: TGTGCCAGCAGCTTGTCCGGGGAAGAGACCCAGTACTTC. Translated, it gives CASSLSGEETQYF. V usage is TRBV5-4 and J usage is TRBJ2-5, with a weak D call TRBD2 (5 bases). With 1 base removed from V and 3 bases from J, the gap between germline ends came to 7 bases. The CDR3 is 13 residues long. CDR1 is SGHNT and CDR2 is YYREEE in the germline V gene (reference sequence).

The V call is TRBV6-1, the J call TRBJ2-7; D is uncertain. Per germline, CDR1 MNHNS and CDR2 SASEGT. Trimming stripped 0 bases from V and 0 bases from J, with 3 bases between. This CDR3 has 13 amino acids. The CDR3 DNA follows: TGTGCCAGCAGTGAAGCCTTCTCCTACGAGCAGTACTTC. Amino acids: CASSEAFSYEQYF.

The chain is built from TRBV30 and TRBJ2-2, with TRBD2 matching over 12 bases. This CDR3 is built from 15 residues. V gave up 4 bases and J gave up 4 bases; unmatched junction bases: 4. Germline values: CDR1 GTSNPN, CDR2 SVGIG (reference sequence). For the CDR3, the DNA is TGTGCCTGGAACTTGGGACTAGCGGGCACCGGGGAGCTGTTTTTT. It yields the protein CAWNLGLAGTGELFF.

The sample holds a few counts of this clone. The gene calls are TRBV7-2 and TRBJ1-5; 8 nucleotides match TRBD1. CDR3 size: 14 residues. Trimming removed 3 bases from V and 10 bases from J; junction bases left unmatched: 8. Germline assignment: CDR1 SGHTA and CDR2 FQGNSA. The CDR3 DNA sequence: TGTGCCAGCAGCTTGGGACAGGTCTTACGTCCCCAGCATTTT. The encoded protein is CASSLGQVLRPQHF.

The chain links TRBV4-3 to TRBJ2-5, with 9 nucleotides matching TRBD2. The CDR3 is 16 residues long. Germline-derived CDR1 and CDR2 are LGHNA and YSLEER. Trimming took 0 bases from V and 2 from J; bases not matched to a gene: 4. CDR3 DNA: TGCGCCAGCAGCCAAGATCGGCTAGCGGGGCAAGAGACCCAGTACTTC. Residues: CASSQDRLAGQETQYF.

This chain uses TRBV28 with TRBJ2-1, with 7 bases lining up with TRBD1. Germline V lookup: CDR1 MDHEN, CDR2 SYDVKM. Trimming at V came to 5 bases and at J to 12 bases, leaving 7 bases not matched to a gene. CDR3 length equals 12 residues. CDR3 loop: CASSTQGNGQFF. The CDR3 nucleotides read TGTGCCAGCAGTACACAGGGGAACGGGCAGTTCTTC. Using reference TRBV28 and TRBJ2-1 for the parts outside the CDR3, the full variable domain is DVKVTQSSRYLVKRTGEKVFLECVQDMDHENMFWYRQDPGLGLRLIYFSYDVKMKEKGDIPEGYSVSREKKERFSLILESASTNQTSMYLCASSTQGNGQFFGPGTRLTVL.